The 18 T cell receptor beta chains below come from one sample, sequenced in a study of human T cells and chemical hapten exposure. Time point denoted: patch test 3, about 24 weeks after DPC sensitization. Stated treatment: therapeutic diphenylcyclopropenone sensitization with weekly scalp DPC. A single record per CDR3 protein comes from TCRdb applying MiXCR to the RACE reads. This sample has approximately 72,000 distinct CDR3 sequences, with over 8.5% found just once. The sample was whole blood, taken in connection with sensitization to the hapten diphenylcyclopropenone (DPC). These receptors were obtained from a woman in her forties or fifties with alopecia areata. Some clones in this sample may be carry-over from other donors' samples.

This clonotype was found many times. The chain carries TRBV7-2 and TRBJ2-7, with TRBD2 identical over 12 bases. The V gene's germline CDR1 is SGHTA and CDR2 FQGNSA. V gave up 5 bases and J gave up 2 bases; unmatched junction bases: 7. The CDR3 totals 16 residues. In nucleotides, the CDR3 is TGTGCCAGCAGCGTAGGGACTAGCGGGTCCACCTACGAGCAGTACTTC. Translation gives CASSVGTSGSTYEQYF.

This clonotype has just a few counts. The chain uses TRBV10-2 and TRBJ2-5; 11 nucleotides align to TRBD2. The J segment lost 4 bases and the V segment lost 5 bases, leaving 0 bases of the junction unmatched. The CDR3 runs 13 residues. Germline assignment: CDR1 WSHSY and CDR2 SAAADI. CDR3 loop: CASSTSGRETQYF. The CDR3 nucleotides are TGCGCCAGCAGTACTAGCGGGAGAGAGACCCAGTACTTC.

This clonotype showed up many times. V usage is TRBV6-2 or TRBV6-3 and J usage is TRBJ2-5; maybe TRBD2 (5 bases). The CDR3 has 12 residues. The germline V gene encodes CDR1 MNHEY and CDR2 SVGEGT. V was pared by 0 bases and J by 10 bases, with 9 bases between. The CDR3 protein is CASSYSLGVQYF. The DNA of the CDR3 is TGTGCCAGCAGTTACTCGCTCGGGGTCCAGTACTTC.

V is TRBV28 and J is TRBJ1-2, with D unresolved. This CDR3 comprises 11 residues. Trimming took 5 bases from V and 5 from J, leaving 6 bases between them. Germline lookup yields CDR1 MDHEN and CDR2 SYDVKM. DNA of the CDR3: TGTGCCAGCAGTCCCCGTTATGGCTACACCTTC. Amino acid sequence: CASSPRYGYTF.

The chain is built from TRBV23-1 and TRBJ2-3; 12 nucleotides line up with TRBD2. TRBV23-1 is recorded as an ORF, its role being uncertain. CDR3 length: 16 residues. V gave up 0 bases and J gave up 5 bases; unmatched junction bases: 3. CDR3 bases: TGCGCCAGCAGTCAATCGCTAGCGGGAGGGGAAGATACGCAGTATTTT. It translates to CASSQSLAGGEDTQYF.

CDR3 in amino acids: CASSPRMEGAAYEQYF. Written as DNA, the CDR3 is TGTGCCAGCAGCCCGCGTATGGAGGGGGCAGCCTACGAGCAGTACTTC. The chain has TRBV7-6 and TRBJ2-7, with D tentatively TRBD1 (7 bases). Deletions cut 5 bases from V and 2 bases from J, with 19 bases between. Germline lookup yields CDR1 SGHVS and CDR2 FNYEAQ. The CDR3 is made up of 16 amino acids. Full variable domain (missing parts from reference TRBV7-6 and TRBJ2-7): GAGVSQSPRYKVTKRGQDVALRCDPISGHVSLYWYRQALGQGPEFLTYFNYEAQQDKSGLPNDRFSAERPEGSISTLTIQRTEQRDSAMYRCASSPRMEGAAYEQYFGPGTRLTVT.

This clonotype occurred many times. This rearrangement joins TRBV18 to TRBJ1-2; D is unresolved. V shed 2 bases and J shed 4 bases, with 14 bases lying between them. The CDR3 is made up of 15 amino acids. Germline V CDR1 and CDR2: KGHSH, LQKENI. CDR3 residues: CASSPGMAGFYGYTF. In DNA form, the CDR3 reads TGTGCCAGCTCACCAGGAATGGCCGGATTCTATGGCTACACCTTC.

The chain joins TRBV9 to TRBJ2-3; the D gene is possibly TRBD2 (7 bases). V lost 6 bases and J 3 bases, leaving 14 bases between the germline ends. CDR1 is SGDLS and CDR2 is YYNGEE in the germline V gene. The CDR3 consists of 14 residues. This CDR3 reads CASTERGGTDTQYF. The CDR3 DNA is TGTGCCAGCACCGAGAGGGGGGGGACAGATACGCAGTATTTT.

Ten or more counts support this clonotype. The rearrangement joins TRBV3-1 to TRBJ1-2; 7 bases agree with TRBD1. Unmatched junction bases numbered 7, after V lost 3 bases and J lost 3 bases. CDR1 is LGHDT, CDR2 YNNKEL, per germline (reference sequence). CDR3 length: 15 residues. This chain's CDR3 is CASSHRGQDHYGYTF. For the CDR3, the DNA is TGTGCCAGCAGCCATAGGGGGCAGGATCACTATGGCTACACCTTC.

The rearrangement links TRBV6-2 or TRBV6-3 to TRBJ2-3; TRBD2 agrees at 8 bases. Germline V gene lookup returns CDR1 MNHEY and CDR2 SVGEGT. The CDR3 length is 17 residues. V gave up 0 bases and J gave up 2 bases; unmatched junction bases: 7. For the CDR3, the DNA is TGTGCCAGCAGTTACTCCTTGCGGGGGGACCCCACAGATACGCAGTATTTT. It specifies CASSYSLRGDPTDTQYF.

Many counts were recorded for this clonotype. V and J are TRBV6-2 or TRBV6-3 and TRBJ2-1; no clear D. Germline V gene sequence: CDR1 MNHEY, CDR2 SVGEGT. Trimming shortened V by 6 bases and J by 2 bases, and 14 bases separated the two germline ends. The CDR3 covers 15 residues. The CDR3 region has the DNA TGTGCCAGCAGCGGAAAGAAATATGCCTACAATGAGCAGTTCTTC. As protein: CASSGKKYAYNEQFF.

This clonotype was seen many times. The rearrangement uses TRBV4-2 and TRBJ2-3; no reliable D call. V lost 1 base and J lost 1, with 9 bases in between. This CDR3 contains 15 residues. The V gene's germline CDR1 is LGHNA and CDR2 YNFKEQ. The CDR3 reads CASSQGLAGTDTQYF. CDR3 coding DNA: TGTGCCAGCAGCCAAGGACTTGCGGGCACAGATACGCAGTATTTT.

This clonotype was detected only a few times. The chain is built from TRBV3-1 and TRBJ2-7; D not certain. V was pared by 1 base and J by 5 bases, with 3 bases between. This CDR3 is built from 11 residues. Germline V CDR1 and CDR2: LGHDT, YNNKEL (reference sequence). The DNA of the CDR3 is TGTGCCAGCAGCCAAGCGCACGAGCAGTACTTC. This translates into CASSQAHEQYF.

This clonotype was seen at least ten times. The genes are TRBV5-1 and TRBJ1-1, with TRBD1 as a possible D gene (6 bases). Trimming cost V 8 bases and J 2 bases, with 16 bases left between them. The CDR3 length is 14 residues. The V gene's germline CDR1 is SGHRS and CDR2 YFSETQ. CDR3 residues: CASKKTGTNTEAFF. The CDR3 nucleotides read TGCGCCAGTAAAAAGACAGGAACCAACACTGAAGCTTTCTTT.

In this sample, this clonotype turned up many times. The chain joins TRBV28 to TRBJ1-1, with 8 bases matching TRBD1. There are 18 residues in the CDR3. The trim removed 4 bases at V and 1 base at J, leaving 14 bases unmatched. Germline CDR1 MDHEN, CDR2 SYDVKM. CDR3 coding DNA: TGTGCCAGCAGTTCCCCCATCAGACAGGGGACCTGGAACACTGAAGCTTTCTTT. Its translation is CASSSPIRQGTWNTEAFF.

The chain combines TRBV29-1 with TRBJ2-5, with D unresolved. CDR3 length: 13 residues. Trimming stripped 4 bases from V and 5 bases from J, with 14 bases between. The germline V gene encodes CDR1 SQVTM and CDR2 ANQGSEA. The DNA of the CDR3 is TGCAGCGTTGGGACGGCAGGTTCGGAGACCCAGTACTTC. This encodes CSVGTAGSETQYF.

This clonotype was seen ten or more times. This chain connects TRBV6-6 to TRBJ2-5; D perhaps matches TRBD2 (5 bases). V was cut by 2 bases and J by 2 bases, with 12 bases left in between. The CDR3 length is 15 residues. The germline V gene has CDR1 MNHNY and CDR2 SVGAGI (reference sequence). The CDR3 nucleotides are TGTGCCAGCAGTTACGGAACTAGACAACAAGAGACCCAGTACTTC. Protein sequence: CASSYGTRQQETQYF.

The V call is TRBV3-1, the J call TRBJ2-5; the D is unclear. The germline CDR1 and CDR2 sequences are LGHDT and YNNKEL (reference sequence). V was cut by 4 bases and J by 3 bases, with 6 bases left in between. The CDR3 contains 12 residues. CDR3 DNA sequence: TGTGCCAGCAGCCGTGACAAAGAGACCCAGTACTTC. Its translation: CASSRDKETQYF.